Given below is one T cell receptor (beta chain) in context. Its antigen is still unknown. Some clones are missing from TCRdb's copy, which holds only in-frame ones; the method was immunoSEQ multiplex PCR. The sample yields over 60,000 clones, around 69% seen once. The sample is drawn from a study of vaccination effects on CD4 cells after COVID-19. Sequencing followed a ViraFEST assay step that expanded antigen-specific CD4+ T cells with viral peptide pools. At the end of about 9 days of culture, CD4+ T cells were isolated. The vaccine given was either BNT162b2 or mRNA-1273, in two doses. PBMC were cultured at fewer than 2.5 million per well with 8 to 10 IU/ml IL-2 and 8 to 10 ug/ml peptides. Sequences were derived from CD4+ T cells from PBMCs cultured with HCoV-229E spike peptides, sampled after COVID-19 vaccination. The clonotype comes from a human donor who received a COVID-19 vaccine.

DNA of the CDR3: TGTGCCAGCAGCTTAGTGAATGAAGCTTTCTTT. Translated: CASSLVNEAFF. The chain recombines TRBV7-9 with TRBJ1-1; D ambiguous. Per the germline V gene, CDR1 is SEHNR and CDR2 is FQNEAQ (reference sequence). CDR3 length: 11 amino acids. V lost 1 base and J lost 7, with 4 bases in between. Full variable domain (rest looked up from reference TRBV7-9 and TRBJ1-1): DTGVSQNPRHKITKRGQNVTFRCDPISEHNRLYWYRQTLGQGPEFLTYFQNEAQLEKSRLLSDRFSAERPKGSFSTLEIQRTEQGDSAMYLCASSLVNEAFFGQGTRLTVV.